This T cell receptor (beta chain) was identified in a study of response to subunit inactivated influenza vaccine. Broader study findings: Few additional T cells are recruited per seasonal influenza vaccination, authors suggested.

This CDR3 has 14 residues. Trimming stripped 1 base from V and 4 bases from J, with 9 bases between. Germline CDR1 reads SGHAT; CDR2 reads FQNNGV. TCRdb passed the RT-PCR reads through MiXCR, listing each CDR3 protein once. The sample holds around 760,000 distinct CDR3 sequences, around 14% seen once. With respect to this clonotype: Its target is not known.

J is TRBJ2-3 and V is TRBV11-2; D gene uncertain. The receptor comes from a man in his fifties or sixties who received an inactivated influenza vaccine. The sequences come from PBMCs from blood, collected less than 15 days before vaccination. The CDR3 sequence: CASSLVNWADTQYF. The CDR3 nucleotides read TGTGCCAGCAGCTTAGTGAACTGGGCAGATACGCAGTATTTT.